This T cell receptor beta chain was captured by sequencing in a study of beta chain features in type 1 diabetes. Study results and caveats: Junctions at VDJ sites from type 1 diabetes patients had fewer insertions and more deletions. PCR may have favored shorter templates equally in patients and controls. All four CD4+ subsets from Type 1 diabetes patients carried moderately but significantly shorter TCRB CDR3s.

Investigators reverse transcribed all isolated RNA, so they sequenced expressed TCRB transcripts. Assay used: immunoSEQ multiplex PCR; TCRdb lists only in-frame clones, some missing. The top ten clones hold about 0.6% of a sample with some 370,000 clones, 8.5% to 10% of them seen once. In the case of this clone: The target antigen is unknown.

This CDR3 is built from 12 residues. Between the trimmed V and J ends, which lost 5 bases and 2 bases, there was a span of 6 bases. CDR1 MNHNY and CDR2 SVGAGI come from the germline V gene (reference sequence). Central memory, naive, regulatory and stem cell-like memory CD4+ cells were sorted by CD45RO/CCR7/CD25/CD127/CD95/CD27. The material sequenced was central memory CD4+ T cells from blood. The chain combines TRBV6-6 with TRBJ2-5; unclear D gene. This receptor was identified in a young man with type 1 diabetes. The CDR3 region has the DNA TGTGCCAGCAGTGGACGGCAAGAGACCCAGTACTTC. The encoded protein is CASSGRQETQYF.